A selection of T cell receptor beta chains follows, all from one sample in a study of T cell responses to AZD1222 COVID-19 vaccine. Libraries were prepared by immunoSEQ multiplex PCR; TCRdb keeps only in-frame clonotypes and omits some of them. The table shows about 76,000 clones, with around nine tenths occurring only once. The specimen comprised peripheral blood, sampled on day 0 of AZD1222 vaccination. The receptors derive from an adult in good health. Each CDR3 is given with its conserved first and last residue. Expanded clones are given a class, and other clones once, few, many or no size at all.

size | J | V | length | CDR3
few | TRBJ1-2 | TRBV9 | 14 | CASSGAMGGYGYTF
. | TRBJ2-1 | TRBV15 | 16 | CATSRDPGGPYNEQFF
. | TRBJ2-1 | TRBV10-3 | 20 | CAISEPWTSGGQYSYNEQFF
. | TRBJ1-1 | TRBV5-1 | 14 | CASRGTGWNTEAFF
. | TRBJ1-6 | TRBV4-2 | 16 | CASSQENRQGNSPLHF
. | TRBJ1-4 | TRBV3-1/TRBV3-2 | 15 | CASSQGRGTNEKLFF
. | TRBJ1-4 | TRBV2 | 15 | CASRDRGQSNEKLFF
. | TRBJ1-1 | TRBV5-5 | 17 | CASSLRPPGRLNTEAFF
. | TRBJ2-1 | TRBV11-3 | 14 | CASSFSGASGEQFF
. | TRBJ2-1 | TRBV5-1 | 13 | CASSRGSRDEQFF
. | TRBJ2-2 | TRBV18 | 16 | CASSREREEYTGELFF
. | TRBJ2-7 | TRBV7-9 | 14 | CASSLARASREQYF
. | TRBJ2-2 | TRBV10-3 | 15 | CAISEGAGVSRELFF
once | TRBJ2-1 | TRBV30 | 15 | CAWSVLAGDYNEQFF
once | TRBJ2-3 | TRBV19 | 16 | CASKQWRVVSTDTQYF
. | TRBJ1-2 | TRBV15 | 16 | CATSRDSRVLGYGYTF
. | TRBJ1-1 | TRBV2 | 14 | CASRINDMNTEAFF
. | TRBJ1-2 | TRBV15 | 17 | CATSRDVSQRINYGYTF
. | TRBJ1-1 | TRBV2 | 13 | CALGMGRNTEAFF